The 8 T cell receptor beta chains listed next were all sequenced from one sample in a study of T-cell memory formation after mild COVID-19. TCRdb passed the 5' RACE reads through MiXCR, listing each CDR3 protein once. The sample has roughly 510,000 distinct CDR3 sequences, roughly a sixth seen once. The sample consisted of PBMCs or a T cell subset sorted from them (not recorded which). All receptors come from an adult woman who had mild COVID-19 (a few samples of this study predate the infection). Cell type and time point are not known.

This sequence joins TRBV11-3 and TRBJ2-1; the D gene is possibly TRBD2 (7 bases). CDR1 and CDR2 from the germline V gene are SGHNT and YENEEA. The germline V and J ends were trimmed by 3 bases and 9 bases, with 15 bases remaining between them. The CDR3 covers 14 residues. CDR3 loop: CASSLEGGRGEQFF. The DNA for the CDR3 is TGTGCCAGCAGCTTGGAGGGGGGGAGGGGTGAGCAGTTCTTC. Full variable domain (remainder filled in from reference TRBV11-3 and TRBJ2-1): EAGVVQSPRYKIIEKKQPVAFWCNPISGHNTLYWYLQNLGQGPELLIRYENEEAVDDSQLPKDRFSAERLKGVDSTLKIQPAELGDSAVYLCASSLEGGRGEQFFGPGTRLTVL.

In its sample, this clonotype was seen a few times. V and J are TRBV9 and TRBJ1-1, with a possible D match to TRBD1 (5 bases). The CDR3 consists of 15 residues. The germline V gene encodes CDR1 SGDLS and CDR2 YYNGEE. V lost 0 bases, J lost 5 bases, and 14 bases lay in between. CDR3 DNA sequence: TGTGCCAGCAGCGTAGGGGTACAGGCGGGGACTGAAGCTTTCTTT. This sequence encodes CASSVGVQAGTEAFF.

This clonotype was counted between two and nine times. This rearrangement joins TRBV7-6 to TRBJ2-7, with D possibly being TRBD2 (5 bases). The CDR3 length is 16 residues. V lost 0 bases and J lost 2, with 14 bases in between. The germline CDR1 and CDR2 sequences are SGHVS and FNYEAQ. Written as DNA, the CDR3 is TGTGCCAGCAGCTTAGCGGGAGTCTCGATGGCCTACGAGCAGTACTTC. Translated: CASSLAGVSMAYEQYF.

This clonotype occurred a few times. The J gene is TRBJ2-3, the V gene TRBV10-3; 9 bases map to TRBD2. Losses at the gene ends were 6 bases for V and 6 bases for J; bases not matched to a gene: 10. The CDR3 is 15 residues long. Germline values: CDR1 ENHRY, CDR2 SYGVKD. The CDR3 here is CAIRRTSAPGDTQYF. The CDR3 DNA follows: TGTGCCATCAGACGGACTAGCGCCCCTGGGGATACGCAGTATTTT.

The sample holds many counts of this clonotype. V is TRBV12-5 and J is TRBJ2-1, with D perhaps given as TRBD1 or TRBD2 (5 bases each). The CDR3 has 12 amino acids. With 5 bases removed from V and 9 bases from J, the gap between germline ends came to 11 bases. Germline CDR1 reads LGHNT; CDR2 reads FRNRAP. In DNA form, the CDR3 reads TGTGCTAGTGGTGACCGGGGCGGTGAGCAGTTCTTC. This encodes CASGDRGGEQFF.

The rearrangement uses TRBV10-3 and TRBJ1-2; TRBD1 matches 7 bases. Germline V CDR1 and CDR2: ENHRY, SYGVKD. The CDR3 consists of 19 residues. Germline trimming cut 6 bases from V and 7 bases from J; bases unmatched to any gene: 26. The CDR3 sequence is CAIRDQSGTAPSGLLGYTF. The CDR3 DNA follows: TGTGCCATCAGAGATCAGTCCGGGACAGCGCCGAGTGGGTTACTTGGCTACACCTTC.

This clonotype was detected only a few times. The chain has TRBV12-3 or TRBV12-4 and TRBJ1-1; D gene unclear. Trimming took off 1 base at V and 11 bases at J, with 8 bases between the two ends. CDR3 size: 11 residues. CDR3 in amino acids: CASSLGLWAFF. The CDR3 DNA follows: TGTGCCAGCAGTTTAGGGCTTTGGGCTTTCTTT.

The chain uses TRBV6-2 or TRBV6-3 and TRBJ2-7; unclear D gene. Looked up from germline, CDR1 is MNHEY and CDR2 is SVGEGT. V dropped 0 bases and J dropped 0 bases, with 6 bases sitting between them. This CDR3 has 14 amino acids. The CDR3 loop is CASSYSTDSYEQYF. Here the CDR3 DNA reads TGTGCCAGCAGTTACTCGACGGACTCCTACGAGCAGTACTTC.